This T cell receptor beta chain was identified in a study of blood T cell repertoires in COVID-19. After removal of 6 bases from V and 4 bases from J, the junction contained 4 bases not matched to a gene. The CDR3 is made up of 14 amino acids. Germline V gene lookup returns CDR1 KGHSY and CDR2 FQNENV. The table came from immunoSEQ multiplex PCR; TCRdb's copy has only in-frame clones and leaves some out. The sample lists around 250,000 clones, around 90% occurring once. Recruitment covered some 25 US areas and drew participants whose ages spanned roughly 18 to 90 years. V gene TRBV16 combines with J gene TRBJ1-2; 11 positions agree with TRBD1. The sample was PBMCs or T cells enriched from blood (not recorded which). The receptor's source is a man over 45 who had been exposed to COVID-19. CDR3 sequence: CASSSGTGGYGYTF. The CDR3 DNA sequence: TGTGCCAGCAGTTCCGGGACAGGGGGCTATGGCTACACCTTC.